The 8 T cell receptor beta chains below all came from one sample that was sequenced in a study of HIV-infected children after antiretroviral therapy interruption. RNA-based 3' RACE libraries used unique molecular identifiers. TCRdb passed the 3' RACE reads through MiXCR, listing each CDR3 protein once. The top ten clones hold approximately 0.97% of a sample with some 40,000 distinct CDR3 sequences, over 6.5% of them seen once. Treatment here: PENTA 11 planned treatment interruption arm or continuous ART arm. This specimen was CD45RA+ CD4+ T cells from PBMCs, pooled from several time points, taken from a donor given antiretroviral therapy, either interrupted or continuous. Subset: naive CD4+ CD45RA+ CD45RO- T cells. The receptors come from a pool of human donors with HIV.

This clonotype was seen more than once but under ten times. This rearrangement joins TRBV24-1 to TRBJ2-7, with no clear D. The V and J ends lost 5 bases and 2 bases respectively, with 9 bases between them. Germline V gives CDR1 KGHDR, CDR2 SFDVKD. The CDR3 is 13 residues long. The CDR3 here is CATSAAGTYEQYF. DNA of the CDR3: TGTGCCACCAGTGCAGCAGGTACCTACGAGCAGTACTTC.

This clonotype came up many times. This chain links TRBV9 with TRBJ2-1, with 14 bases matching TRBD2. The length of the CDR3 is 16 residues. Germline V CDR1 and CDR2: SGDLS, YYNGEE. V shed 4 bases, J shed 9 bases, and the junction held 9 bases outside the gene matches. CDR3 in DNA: TGTGCCAGCAGCCCACCCGGGACTAGCGGGAGTGGTGAGCAGTTCTTC. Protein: CASSPPGTSGSGEQFF.

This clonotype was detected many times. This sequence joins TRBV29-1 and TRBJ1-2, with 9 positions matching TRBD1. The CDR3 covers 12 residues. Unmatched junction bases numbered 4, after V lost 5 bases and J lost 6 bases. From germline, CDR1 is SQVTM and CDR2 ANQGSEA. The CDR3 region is CSVPGQGHGYTF. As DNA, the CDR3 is TGCAGCGTTCCGGGACAGGGACATGGCTACACCTTC. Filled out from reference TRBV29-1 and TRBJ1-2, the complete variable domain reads SAVISQKPSRDICQRGTSLTIQCQVDSQVTMMFWYRQQPGQSLTLIATANQGSEATYESGFVIDKFPISRPNLTFSTLTVSNMSPEDSSIYLCSVPGQGHGYTFGSGTRLTVV.

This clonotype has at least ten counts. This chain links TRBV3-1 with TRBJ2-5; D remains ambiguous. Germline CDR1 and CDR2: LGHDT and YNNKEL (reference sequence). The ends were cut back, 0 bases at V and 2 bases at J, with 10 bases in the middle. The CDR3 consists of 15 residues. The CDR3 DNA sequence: TGTGCCAGCAGCCAAGAATGGTGGGGACAAGAGACCCAGTACTTC. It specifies CASSQEWWGQETQYF.

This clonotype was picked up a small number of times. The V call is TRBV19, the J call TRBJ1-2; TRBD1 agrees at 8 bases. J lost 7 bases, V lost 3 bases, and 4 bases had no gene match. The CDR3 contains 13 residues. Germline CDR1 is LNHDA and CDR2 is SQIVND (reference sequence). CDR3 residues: CASSIRTGFGYTF. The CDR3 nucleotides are TGTGCCAGTAGTATCCGGACAGGGTTTGGCTACACCTTC.

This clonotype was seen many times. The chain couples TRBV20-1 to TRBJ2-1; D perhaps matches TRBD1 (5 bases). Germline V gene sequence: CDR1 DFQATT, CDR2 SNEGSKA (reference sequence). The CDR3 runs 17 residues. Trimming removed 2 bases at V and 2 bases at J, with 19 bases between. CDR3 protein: CSARRFFGAGTYNEQFF. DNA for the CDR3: TGCAGTGCTAGAAGGTTCTTTGGGGCAGGAACCTACAATGAGCAGTTCTTC.

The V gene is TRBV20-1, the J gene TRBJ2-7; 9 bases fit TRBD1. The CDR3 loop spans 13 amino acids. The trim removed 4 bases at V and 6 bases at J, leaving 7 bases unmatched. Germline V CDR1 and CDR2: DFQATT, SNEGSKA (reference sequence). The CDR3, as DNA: TGCAGTGCTACCCCTGGACAGGGGACCGAGCAGTACTTC. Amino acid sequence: CSATPGQGTEQYF.

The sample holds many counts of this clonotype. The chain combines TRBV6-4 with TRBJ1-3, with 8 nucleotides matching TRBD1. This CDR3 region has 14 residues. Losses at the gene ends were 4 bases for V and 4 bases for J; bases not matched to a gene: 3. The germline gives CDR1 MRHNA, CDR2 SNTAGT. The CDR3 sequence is CASSADRAGNTIYF. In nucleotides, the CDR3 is TGTGCCAGCAGTGCGGACAGGGCCGGAAACACCATATATTTT.